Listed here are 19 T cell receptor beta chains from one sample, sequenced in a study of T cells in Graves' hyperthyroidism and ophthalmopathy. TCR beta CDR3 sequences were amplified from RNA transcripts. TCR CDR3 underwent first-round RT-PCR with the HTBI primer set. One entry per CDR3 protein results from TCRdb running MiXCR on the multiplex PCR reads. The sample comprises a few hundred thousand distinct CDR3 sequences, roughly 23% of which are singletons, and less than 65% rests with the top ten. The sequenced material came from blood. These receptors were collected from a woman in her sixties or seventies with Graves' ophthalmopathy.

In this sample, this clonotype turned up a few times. Here the CDR3 DNA reads TGTGCCAGCAGCTTAGGGGACCTCAATCAGCCCCAGCATTTT. Translating gives CASSLGDLNQPQHF. The chain joins TRBV7-3 to TRBJ1-5, with D perhaps TRBD1 (5 bases). The length of the CDR3 is 14 residues. V gave up 2 bases and J gave up 3 bases, with 8 bases separating them. Germline V gene lookup returns CDR1 SGHTA and CDR2 FQGTGA.

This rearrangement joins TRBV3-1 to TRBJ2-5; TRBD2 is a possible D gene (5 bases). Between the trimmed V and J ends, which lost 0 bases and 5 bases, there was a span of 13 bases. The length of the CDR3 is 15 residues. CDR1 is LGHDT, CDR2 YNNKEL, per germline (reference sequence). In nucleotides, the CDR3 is TGTGCCAGCAGCCAAGAGCCGGCTAGAGGGGAGACCCAGTACTTC. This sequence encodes CASSQEPARGETQYF.

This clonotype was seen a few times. CDR3 sequence (DNA): TGTGCCAGCAGCCGGGGACAGGGTGGGCCCGGGGAGCTGTTTTTT. Protein product: CASSRGQGGPGELFF. The chain uses TRBV7-3 and TRBJ2-2; 9 positions match TRBD1. Looked up from germline, CDR1 is SGHTA and CDR2 is FQGTGA. The CDR3 length is 15 residues. With 5 bases clipped from V and 6 bases from J, the junction kept 7 bases outside the gene matches.

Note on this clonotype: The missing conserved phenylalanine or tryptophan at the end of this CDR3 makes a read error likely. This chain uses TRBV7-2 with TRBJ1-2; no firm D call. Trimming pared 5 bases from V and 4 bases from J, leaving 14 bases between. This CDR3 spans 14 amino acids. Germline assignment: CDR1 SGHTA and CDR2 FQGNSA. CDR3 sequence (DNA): TGTGCCAGCAGCCAGGACCGAGTTTCCTATGGCTACACCTCC. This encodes CASSQDRVSYGYTS.

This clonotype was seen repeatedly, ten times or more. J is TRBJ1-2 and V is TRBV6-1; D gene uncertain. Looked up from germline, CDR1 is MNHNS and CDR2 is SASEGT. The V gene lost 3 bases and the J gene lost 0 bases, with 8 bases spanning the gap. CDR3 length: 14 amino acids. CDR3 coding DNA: TGTGCCAGCAGTGATCAGCTAGCTAACTATGGCTACACCTTC. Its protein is CASSDQLANYGYTF.

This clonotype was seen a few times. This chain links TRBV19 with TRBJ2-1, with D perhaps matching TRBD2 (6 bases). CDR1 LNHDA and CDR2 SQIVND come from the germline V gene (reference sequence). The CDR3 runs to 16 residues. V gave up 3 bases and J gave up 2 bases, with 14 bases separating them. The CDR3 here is CASSMWGELAYNEQFF. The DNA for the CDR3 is TGTGCCAGTAGTATGTGGGGGGAACTCGCCTACAATGAGCAGTTCTTC.

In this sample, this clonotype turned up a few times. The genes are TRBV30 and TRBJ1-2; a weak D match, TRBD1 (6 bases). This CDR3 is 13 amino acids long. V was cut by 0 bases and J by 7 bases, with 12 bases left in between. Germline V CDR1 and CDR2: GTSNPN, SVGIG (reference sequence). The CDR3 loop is CAWSVGLQGGYTF. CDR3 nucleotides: TGTGCCTGGAGTGTCGGCTTACAGGGTGGCTACACCTTC.

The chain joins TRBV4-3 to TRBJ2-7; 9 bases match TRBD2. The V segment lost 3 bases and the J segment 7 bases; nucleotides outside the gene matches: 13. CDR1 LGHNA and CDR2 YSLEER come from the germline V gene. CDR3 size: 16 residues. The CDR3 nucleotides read TGCGCCAGCAGCCACCTGACTAGCGGCAGTTTAGGGGAGCAGTACTTC. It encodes CASSHLTSGSLGEQYF.

CDR3 residues: CANIQPASGNTIYF. The CDR3 nucleotides read TGTGCCAATATACAGCCAGCCTCTGGAAACACCATATATTTT. The gene calls are TRBV6-1 and TRBJ1-3; D unclear. Trimming left V 10 bases short and J 0 bases short, with 13 bases between. Germline V gives CDR1 MNHNS, CDR2 SASEGT. This CDR3 spans 14 amino acids.

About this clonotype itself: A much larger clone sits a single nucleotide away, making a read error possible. The CDR3, as DNA: TGTGCCAGCGGCCGGTTGGTGACGGGGAATGAAAAACTGTTTTTT. It codes for CASGRLVTGNEKLFF. V is TRBV2 and J is TRBJ1-4, with D hard to call. Germline values: CDR1 SNHLY, CDR2 FYNNEI. Trimming took off 8 bases at V and 5 bases at J, with 18 bases between the two ends. This CDR3 contains 15 residues.

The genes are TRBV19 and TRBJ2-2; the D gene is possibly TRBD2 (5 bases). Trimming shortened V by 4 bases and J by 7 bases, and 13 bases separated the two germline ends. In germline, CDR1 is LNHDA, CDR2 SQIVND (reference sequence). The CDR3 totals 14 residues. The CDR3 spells CASSTGSDNGELFF. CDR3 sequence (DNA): TGTGCCAGTAGTACCGGTAGCGATAACGGGGAGCTGTTTTTT.

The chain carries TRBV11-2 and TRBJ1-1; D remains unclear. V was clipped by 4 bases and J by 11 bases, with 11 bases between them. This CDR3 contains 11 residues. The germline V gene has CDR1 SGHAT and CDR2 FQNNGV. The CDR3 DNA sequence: TGTGCCAGCAGCTCGACTGGTAGGGCTTTCTTT. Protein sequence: CASSSTGRAFF.

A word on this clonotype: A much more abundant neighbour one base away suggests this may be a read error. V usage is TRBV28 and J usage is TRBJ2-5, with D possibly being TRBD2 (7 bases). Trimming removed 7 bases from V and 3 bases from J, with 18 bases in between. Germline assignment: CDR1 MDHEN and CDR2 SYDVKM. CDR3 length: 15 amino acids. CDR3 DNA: TGTGCCAGCAATTATAGCGAGGGGGGGAAAGAGACCCAGTACTTC. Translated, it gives CASNYSEGGKETQYF.

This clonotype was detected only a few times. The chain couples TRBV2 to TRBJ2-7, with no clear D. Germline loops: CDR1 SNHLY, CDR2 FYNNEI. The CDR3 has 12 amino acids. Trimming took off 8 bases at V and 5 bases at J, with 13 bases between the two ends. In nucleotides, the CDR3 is TGTGCCAGCCTTTTTAAACGGGACGAGCAGTACTTC. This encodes CASLFKRDEQYF.

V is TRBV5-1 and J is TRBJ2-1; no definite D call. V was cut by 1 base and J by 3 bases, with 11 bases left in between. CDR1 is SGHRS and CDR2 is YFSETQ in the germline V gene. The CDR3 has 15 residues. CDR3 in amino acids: CASSLSLRLYNEQFF. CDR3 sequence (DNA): TGCGCCAGCAGCTTGAGTTTGCGGCTCTACAATGAGCAGTTCTTC.

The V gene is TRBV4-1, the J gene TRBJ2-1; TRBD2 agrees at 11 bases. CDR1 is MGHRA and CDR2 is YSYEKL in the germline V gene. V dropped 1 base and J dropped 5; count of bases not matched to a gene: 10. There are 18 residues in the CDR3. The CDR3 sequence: CASSQGWPSGRRHNEQFF. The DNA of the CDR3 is TGCGCCAGCAGCCAAGGATGGCCTAGCGGGAGGCGCCACAATGAGCAGTTCTTC.

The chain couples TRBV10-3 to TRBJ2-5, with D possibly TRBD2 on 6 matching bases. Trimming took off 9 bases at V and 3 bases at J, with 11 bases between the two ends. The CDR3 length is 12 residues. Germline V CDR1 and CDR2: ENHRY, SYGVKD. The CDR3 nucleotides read TGTGCCATGGACGGGAGTAAAGAGACCCAGTACTTC. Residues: CAMDGSKETQYF.

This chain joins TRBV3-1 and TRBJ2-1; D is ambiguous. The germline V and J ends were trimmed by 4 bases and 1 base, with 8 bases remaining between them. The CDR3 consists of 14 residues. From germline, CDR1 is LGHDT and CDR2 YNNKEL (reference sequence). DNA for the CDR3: TGTGCCAGCAGCCCCGATTTTTCCTACAATGAGCAGTTCTTC. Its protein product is CASSPDFSYNEQFF.

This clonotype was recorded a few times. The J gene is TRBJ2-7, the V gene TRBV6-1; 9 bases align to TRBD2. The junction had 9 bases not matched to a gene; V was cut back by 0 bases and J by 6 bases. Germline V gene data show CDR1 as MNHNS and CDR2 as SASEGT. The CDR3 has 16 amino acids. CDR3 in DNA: TGTGCCAGCAGTGAAGCGGCGGGGGGGGACCTCCTCGAGCAGTACTTC. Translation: CASSEAAGGDLLEQYF.